Presented here are 21 T cell receptor beta chains from one specimen sequenced in a study of EBV T-cell therapy then PD-1 blockade in nasopharyngeal carcinoma. Treatment given: AdE1-LMPpoly-expanded autologous EBV-specific T-cell therapy followed by anti-PD-1 nivolumab. Sequencing used immunoSEQ multiplex PCR; TCRdb keeps in-frame clones, though not all of them. The table records approximately 23,000 clones, 82% of them present only once. Their cognate antigens are unknown. The material was CD8+ T cells from blood, obtained at day -245 from a patient whose treatment included autologous EBV-specific T cells and nivolumab. These receptors were taken from a man aged 35 to 55 with nasopharyngeal carcinoma.

The chain recombines TRBV7-9 with TRBJ1-2; 9 bases agree with TRBD1. CDR3 length: 18 residues. CDR1 and CDR2 from the germline V gene are SEHNR and FQNEAQ (reference sequence). V shed 3 bases, J shed 1 base, and the junction held 12 bases outside the gene matches. As DNA, the CDR3 is TGTGCCAGCAGCTTCGGGACAGGGTTAGGGGGGAGTAACTATGGCTACACCTTC. It yields the protein CASSFGTGLGGSNYGYTF.

In this sample, this clone turned up once. This chain joins TRBV7-2 and TRBJ2-7; D ambiguous. V shed 1 base and J shed 2 bases, with 9 bases lying between them. The CDR3 consists of 14 residues. Germline-derived CDR1 and CDR2 are SGHTA and FQGNSA. The CDR3 DNA reads as TGTGCCAGCAGCTTAGTCCCACCTACCTACGAGCAGTACTTC. Translating it yields CASSLVPPTYEQYF.

The rearrangement uses TRBV6-6 and TRBJ2-5, with a weak D call TRBD1 (6 bases). CDR1 and CDR2 (germline): MNHNY, SVGAGI (reference sequence). V was pared by 6 bases and J by 5 bases, with 13 bases between. The length of the CDR3 is 13 residues. CDR3 nucleotides: TGTGCCAGCAGCCGAACTAGGGGGGAGACCCAGTACTTC. Translating it yields CASSRTRGETQYF.

The V and J genes are TRBV19 and TRBJ2-4, with 10 bases aligning to TRBD1. Germline values: CDR1 LNHDA, CDR2 SQIVND (reference sequence). This CDR3 spans 11 amino acids. V was pared by 9 bases and J by 9 bases, with 2 bases of the junction left unmatched. The CDR3 spells CASRTGGIQYF. For the CDR3, the DNA is TGTGCCAGCCGGACAGGGGGCATTCAGTACTTC.

V and J are TRBV3-1 (or the pseudogene TRBV3-2) and TRBJ2-7, with 8 bases identical to TRBD1. From germline, CDR1 is LGHDT and CDR2 YNNKEL (reference sequence). With V trimmed by 7 bases and J by 3 bases, 20 bases remained unmatched. CDR3 length: 18 amino acids. CDR3 protein: CASTPSDRGFVSLYEQYF. CDR3 sequence (DNA): TGTGCCAGCACCCCCAGCGACAGGGGCTTCGTATCTCTCTACGAGCAGTACTTC.

This clone has more than one count but fewer than ten. This chain connects TRBV6-1 to TRBJ2-6; 8 bases are a match to TRBD1. With 1 base clipped from V and 1 base from J, the junction kept 0 bases outside the gene matches. Per germline, CDR1 MNHNS and CDR2 SASEGT. The CDR3 has 16 residues. In nucleotides, the CDR3 is TGTGCCAGCAGTGAAGGGACAGGGTCTGGGGCCAACGTCCTGACTTTC. Its protein product is CASSEGTGSGANVLTF.

CDR3 DNA: TGTGCCAGCAGCTTATCAAGCTCCTACGAGCAGTACTTC. This sequence encodes CASSLSSSYEQYF. This chain links TRBV7-9 with TRBJ2-7; D not certain. The CDR3 runs to 13 residues. Trimming removed 2 bases from V and 0 bases from J, with 5 bases in between. Germline assignment: CDR1 SEHNR and CDR2 FQNEAQ (reference sequence).

The chain couples TRBV7-9 to TRBJ1-3, with no clear D. This CDR3 has 15 amino acids. V was clipped by 4 bases and J by 6 bases, with 16 bases between them. Germline loops: CDR1 SEHNR, CDR2 FQNEAQ (reference sequence). As DNA, the CDR3 is TGTGCCAGCAGCTCTCGAGTGGTATCGACAAACACCATATATTTT. Its translation is CASSSRVVSTNTIYF.

The CDR3 sequence is CASSQVRPRRDYGYTF. DNA of the CDR3: TGCGCCAGCAGCCAAGTAAGGCCAAGAAGGGACTATGGCTACACCTTC. The rearrangement uses TRBV4-3 and TRBJ1-2, with D hard to call. From germline, CDR1 is LGHNA and CDR2 YSLEER. V lost 1 base, J lost 3 bases, and 15 bases lay in between. The CDR3 runs 16 residues.

This clone was observed a few times. The genes are TRBV4-1 and TRBJ2-7; TRBD2 is a possible D gene (6 bases). This CDR3 region has 15 residues. Germline V lookup: CDR1 MGHRA, CDR2 YSYEKL. V was shortened by 0 bases and J by 4 bases, with 13 bases between the two germline ends. CDR3 nucleotides: TGCGCCAGCAGCCAAGATCCTAGCGCCGATTACGAGCAGTACTTC. Protein sequence: CASSQDPSADYEQYF.

The chain uses TRBV7-2 and TRBJ1-1; the match to TRBD1 covers 7 bases. This CDR3 comprises 14 residues. J gave up 3 bases and V 8 bases, and 9 bases lay outside the gene matches. CDR1 and CDR2 from the germline V gene are SGHTA and FQGNSA. The CDR3 DNA is TGTGCCAGCCGTCTGGACAGGTGGGACACTGAAGCTTTCTTT. It translates to CASRLDRWDTEAFF. The entire variable domain, with the rest obtained from reference TRBV7-2 and TRBJ1-1, is as follows: GAGVSQSPSNKVTEKGKDVELRCDPISGHTALYWYRQSLGQGLEFLIYFQGNSAPDKSGLPSDRFSAERTGGSVSTLTIQRTQQEDSAVYLCASRLDRWDTEAFFGQGTRLTVV.

For this clone: Mismatch with germline at one junction end may stem from a read error. The rearrangement uses TRBV13 and TRBJ1-5, with D hard to call. The V gene's germline CDR1 is PRHDT and CDR2 FYEKMQ (reference sequence). The CDR3 has 15 amino acids. The CDR3: CASSVGPLPNQPQHF. CDR3 nucleotide sequence: TGTGCCAGCAGCGTAGGACCGCTACCGAATCAGCCCCAGCATTTT.

The V and J genes are TRBV4-1 and TRBJ2-2; tentatively, D is TRBD2 (5 bases). Between the trimmed V and J ends, which lost 3 bases and 5 bases, there was a span of 10 bases. Looked up from germline, CDR1 is MGHRA and CDR2 is YSYEKL. The CDR3 totals 14 residues. CDR3 nucleotides: TGCGCCAGCAGCCACCCAACGGGAACCGGGGAGCTGTTTTTT. Protein sequence: CASSHPTGTGELFF.

V is TRBV29-1 and J is TRBJ1-1; the D is unclear. Between the trimmed V and J ends, which lost 5 bases and 11 bases, there was a span of 15 bases. The CDR3 has 11 amino acids. Germline V gene sequence: CDR1 SQVTM, CDR2 ANQGSEA. CDR3 nucleotide sequence: TGCAGCGTTAAAAAAGGGATCGACGCTTTCTTT. Encoded protein: CSVKKGIDAFF.

The chain uses TRBV27 and TRBJ1-1, with D tentatively TRBD1 (5 bases). With 4 bases removed from V and 1 base from J, the gap between germline ends came to 7 bases. The CDR3 extends over 13 amino acids. From germline, CDR1 is MNHEY and CDR2 SMNVEV (reference sequence). DNA of the CDR3: TGTGCCAGCAGTTCAGGACAGAACACTGAAGCTTTCTTT. Protein product: CASSSGQNTEAFF.

The chain has TRBV13 and TRBJ1-1; D not certain. V lost 3 bases and J lost 6, with 11 bases in between. Looked up from germline, CDR1 is PRHDT and CDR2 is FYEKMQ (reference sequence). The CDR3 sequence is 13 residues long. Here the CDR3 reads CASSFDTAPEAFF. The DNA for the CDR3 is TGTGCCAGCAGCTTCGACACGGCCCCTGAAGCTTTCTTT.

The chain employs TRBV6-5 and TRBJ1-5, with 7 bases lining up with TRBD1. This CDR3 is built from 13 residues. Germline CDR1 MNHEY, CDR2 SVGAGI. Trimming removed 7 bases from V and 5 bases from J; junction bases left unmatched: 5. CDR3 in DNA: TGTGCCAGCACCGGACAGGAGTATCAGCCCCAGCATTTT. Translated, it gives CASTGQEYQPQHF.

V is TRBV6-2 or TRBV6-3 and J is TRBJ2-3; D unclear. The V gene's germline CDR1 is MNHEY and CDR2 SVGEGT. The V end lost 2 bases, the J end lost 2 bases, and 20 bases lay between the germline ends. This CDR3 comprises 18 residues. CDR3 in amino acids: CASSYNSVSPRATDTQYF. In DNA, the CDR3 is TGTGCCAGCAGTTACAATTCGGTCAGTCCAAGGGCCACAGATACGCAGTATTTT.

This sequence joins TRBV9 and TRBJ1-1; D not certain. This CDR3 has 14 residues. Germline lookup yields CDR1 SGDLS and CDR2 YYNGEE. V shed 4 bases and J shed 1 base, with 11 bases lying between them. The CDR3 loop reads CASSRTLGNTEAFF. The CDR3 nucleotides are TGTGCCAGCAGCCGGACCTTGGGGAACACTGAAGCTTTCTTT.

V usage is TRBV29-1 and J usage is TRBJ2-7; D might be TRBD1 (7 bases). Trimming shortened V by 4 bases and J by 2 bases, and 15 bases separated the two germline ends. The CDR3 has 14 amino acids. Germline CDR1 is SQVTM and CDR2 is ANQGSEA. The CDR3 region has the DNA TGCAGCGTTGGGGACAGTCCTAGCGCCTACGAGCAGTACTTC. Translation gives CSVGDSPSAYEQYF.

The chain recombines TRBV6-2 or TRBV6-3 with TRBJ1-2; no clear D. With 2 bases removed from V and 6 bases from J, the gap between germline ends came to 10 bases. This CDR3 has 13 amino acids. The germline gives CDR1 MNHEY, CDR2 SVGEGT. CDR3 in amino acids: CASSYVGVDGYTF. The CDR3 region has the DNA TGTGCCAGCAGTTACGTGGGTGTTGATGGCTACACCTTC.